Following are 2 T cell receptor beta chains from one sample sequenced in a study of blood T cell repertoires in COVID-19. Using immunoSEQ multiplex PCR, the repertoire was profiled, and TCRdb retains in-frame clones only, with some absent. The sample consists of more than 400,000 clones, roughly 85% of them appearing once. Specimen: peripheral blood. These receptors all come from a human donor in a cohort sampled during active COVID-19.

This clone was detected only a few times. The rearrangement uses TRBV7-9 and TRBJ1-1; 7 bases map to TRBD1. Germline V gene sequence: CDR1 SEHNR, CDR2 FQNEAQ (reference sequence). The CDR3 is 17 amino acids. V lost 3 bases, J lost 6 bases, and 16 bases stayed unmatched. The CDR3 reads CASSFQTLTGRFAEAFF. In nucleotides, the CDR3 is TGTGCCAGCAGCTTTCAGACCCTGACAGGGAGGTTCGCTGAAGCTTTCTTT.

CDR3 in DNA: TGTGCCACCAGCAGAGCGGCGTGGGCGGGAAGGGCAGAGACCCAGTACTTC. Amino acid sequence: CATSRAAWAGRAETQYF. The gene calls are TRBV15 and TRBJ2-5, with a weak D call TRBD2 (6 bases). Per germline, CDR1 LNHNV and CDR2 YYDKDF (reference sequence). Trimming shortened V by 1 base and J by 4 bases, and 19 bases separated the two germline ends. The length of the CDR3 is 17 residues.